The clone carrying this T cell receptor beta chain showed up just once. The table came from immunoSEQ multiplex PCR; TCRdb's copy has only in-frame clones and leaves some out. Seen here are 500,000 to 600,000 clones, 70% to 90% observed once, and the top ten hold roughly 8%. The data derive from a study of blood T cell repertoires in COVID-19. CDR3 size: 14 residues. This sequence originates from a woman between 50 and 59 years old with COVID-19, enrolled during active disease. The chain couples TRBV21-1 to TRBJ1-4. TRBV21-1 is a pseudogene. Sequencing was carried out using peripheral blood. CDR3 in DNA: TGTGCCAGCAGTCCCTCGGTTAATGGTGAAAAACTGTTTTTT. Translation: CASSPSVNGEKLFF.